Below are 27 T cell receptor beta chains sequenced from a single sample in a study of OX40 agonist ivuxolimab in advanced cancers. Only in-frame clones appear in the TCRdb table, and some are missing; sequencing was by immunoSEQ multiplex PCR. The sample yields 90,000 to 100,000 clones, about 80% seen once. This specimen consisted of CD4+ or CD8+ T cells sorted from blood, obtained in a trial of the OX40 agonist ivuxolimab. Receptor source: an adult with an advanced solid tumor such as melanoma, head and neck, liver or kidney cancer.

This clone was recorded only once. The chain's CDR3 is CASSPDRVNTEAFF. In nucleotides, the CDR3 is TGTGCCAGCTCTCCAGACAGGGTGAACACTGAAGCTTTCTTT. The chain is built from TRBV18 and TRBJ1-1; 7 bases agree with TRBD1. Germline lookup yields CDR1 KGHSH and CDR2 LQKENI. Losses at the gene ends were 6 bases for V and 0 bases for J; bases not matched to a gene: 4. The CDR3 runs 14 residues. Full variable domain (rest looked up from reference TRBV18 and TRBJ1-1): NAGVMQNPRHLVRRRGQEARLRCSPMKGHSHVYWYRQLPEEGLKFMVYLQKENIIDESGMPKERFSAEFPKEGPSILRIQQVVRGDSAAYFCASSPDRVNTEAFFGQGTRLTVV.

With respect to this clone: One end of the junction varies from germline; a read error may be responsible. The chain uses TRBV5-1 and TRBJ2-2; TRBD2 is a possible D gene (5 bases). Germline loops: CDR1 SGHRS, CDR2 YFSETQ. CDR3 length: 14 residues. The CDR3 bases are TGCACCAGCAGATCGGGGAGTGACACCGGGGAGCTGTTTTTT. This encodes CTSRSGSDTGELFF.

The chain employs TRBV27 and TRBJ1-5; 8 bases map to TRBD1. The CDR3 is 17 residues long. V trimming: 5 bases; J trimming: 6 bases; junction bases outside the gene matches: 15. CDR1 is MNHEY and CDR2 is SMNVEV in the germline V gene (reference sequence). CDR3 in DNA: TGTGCCAGCAGTCCTGGACAGGGCGAGGTTAGACGTCAGCCCCAGCATTTT. The encoded protein is CASSPGQGEVRRQPQHF.

The genes are TRBV29-1 and TRBJ2-3, with TRBD2 as a possible D gene (5 bases). The V end lost 8 bases, the J end lost 2 bases, and 14 bases lay between the germline ends. The germline V gene encodes CDR1 SQVTM and CDR2 ANQGSEA. The CDR3 is 13 amino acids. CDR3 nucleotides: TGCAGCCCCCGGGAATACAACACAGATACGCAGTATTTT. Its protein is CSPREYNTDTQYF.

V usage is TRBV28 and J usage is TRBJ2-4; D not resolved. V was cut by 6 bases and J by 0 bases, with 12 bases left in between. The length of the CDR3 is 15 residues. Germline V gives CDR1 MDHEN, CDR2 SYDVKM. Written as DNA, the CDR3 is TGTGCCAGCAGCACAGAGATTCTAGCCAAAAACATTCAGTACTTC. It encodes CASSTEILAKNIQYF.

This clone was seen a single time. V usage is TRBV5-1 and J usage is TRBJ2-7; 9 bases align to TRBD1. V shed 0 bases and J 4 bases; nucleotides not matched to a gene: 5. The germline CDR1 and CDR2 sequences are SGHRS and YFSETQ. This CDR3 is 15 amino acids long. CDR3 sequence: CASSLAGDRVYEQYF. The CDR3 DNA is TGCGCCAGCAGCTTGGCCGGGGACAGGGTTTACGAGCAGTACTTC.

This chain uses TRBV6-6 with TRBJ1-4; no definite D call. This CDR3 spans 13 amino acids. The germline CDR1 and CDR2 sequences are MNHNY and SVGAGI (reference sequence). V lost 3 bases to trimming and J lost 5 bases, with 7 bases between them. The chain's CDR3 is CASSYRENEKLFF. CDR3 in DNA: TGTGCCAGCAGTTATCGTGAAAATGAAAAACTGTTTTTT.

CDR3 residues: CASSLSETQYF. The CDR3 nucleotides are TGTGCCAGCAGCTTAAGTGAGACCCAGTACTTC. The chain links TRBV7-9 to TRBJ2-5; D is unresolved. The length of the CDR3 is 11 residues. Trimming stripped 2 bases from V and 5 bases from J, with 3 bases between. CDR1 and CDR2 (germline): SEHNR, FQNEAQ (reference sequence). The whole variable domain, remainder taken from reference TRBV7-9 and TRBJ2-5, is DTGVSQNPRHKITKRGQNVTFRCDPISEHNRLYWYRQTLGQGPEFLTYFQNEAQLEKSRLLSDRFSAERPKGSFSTLEIQRTEQGDSAMYLCASSLSETQYFGPGTRLLVL.

This chain joins TRBV28 and TRBJ2-5; unclear D gene. This CDR3 is built from 12 residues. V was trimmed by 5 bases and J by 7 bases, leaving 11 bases between them. Germline lookup yields CDR1 MDHEN and CDR2 SYDVKM. For the CDR3, the DNA is TGTGCCAGCAGTACCCCTATTGGGACCCAGTACTTC. It encodes CASSTPIGTQYF.

This clone showed up just once. The V call is TRBV6-5, the J call TRBJ1-5; possibly TRBD1 for D (5 bases). The CDR3 has 14 residues. V was pared by 5 bases and J by 4 bases, with 12 bases between. Germline assignment: CDR1 MNHEY and CDR2 SVGAGI. For the CDR3, the DNA is TGTGCCAGCAGTGAATGGGGACGAAATCAGCCCCAGCATTTT. Translation gives CASSEWGRNQPQHF.

J is TRBJ2-3 and V is TRBV7-9; 7 nucleotides match TRBD2. CDR1 is SEHNR and CDR2 is FQNEAQ in the germline V gene (reference sequence). This CDR3 has 15 amino acids. J lost 0 bases, V lost 5 bases, and 5 bases had no gene match. The CDR3 region is CASSQLAFSTDTQYF. The CDR3 coding sequence is TGTGCCAGCAGCCAACTAGCGTTTAGCACAGATACGCAGTATTTT.

This clone was detected once. V and J are TRBV7-3 and TRBJ2-7; 8 nucleotides align to TRBD1. J was trimmed by 3 bases and V by 3 bases; bases with no gene match: 4. The CDR3 extends over 14 amino acids. Germline lookup yields CDR1 SGHTA and CDR2 FQGTGA. The CDR3 region has the DNA TGTGCCAGCAGCTTTCCGGGACAGGACTACGAGCAGTACTTC. Translating gives CASSFPGQDYEQYF.

The chain carries TRBV2 and TRBJ1-5; 8 positions match TRBD1. This CDR3 region has 15 residues. Germline CDR1 reads SNHLY; CDR2 reads FYNNEI. The junction had 13 bases not matched to a gene; V was cut back by 7 bases and J by 8 bases. CDR3 nucleotide sequence: TGTGCCAGCAAACAGCAGGGGGCGAATTTAGAGCCCCAGCATTTT. It yields the protein CASKQQGANLEPQHF. Full variable domain (rest looked up from reference TRBV2 and TRBJ1-5): EPEVTQTPSHQVTQMGQEVILRCVPISNHLYFYWYRQILGQKVEFLVSFYNNEISEKSEIFDDQFSVERPDGSNFTLKIRSTKLEDSAMYFCASKQQGANLEPQHFGDGTRLSIL.

This clone is a singleton in its sample. The chain combines TRBV12-5 with TRBJ2-1; D is ambiguous. Germline CDR1 and CDR2: LGHNT and FRNRAP. There are 12 residues in the CDR3. V was trimmed by 5 bases and J by 3 bases, leaving 5 bases between them. CDR3: CASGTGYNEQFF. CDR3 DNA sequence: TGTGCTAGTGGTACCGGCTACAATGAGCAGTTCTTC.

The chain is built from TRBV7-2 and TRBJ1-1, with TRBD1 matching over 11 bases. The V gene's germline CDR1 is SGHTA and CDR2 FQGNSA. CDR3 length: 18 amino acids. The junction had 12 bases not matched to a gene; V was cut back by 2 bases and J by 4 bases. CDR3 loop: CASSLRPGQGARGTEAFF. CDR3 in DNA: TGTGCCAGCAGCTTAAGGCCCGGACAGGGGGCGAGAGGCACTGAAGCTTTCTTT.

The chain couples TRBV19 to TRBJ1-5; D unclear. Germline V lookup: CDR1 LNHDA, CDR2 SQIVND (reference sequence). The length of the CDR3 is 15 residues. V lost 10 bases and J lost 7, with 23 bases in between. CDR3 bases: TGTGCCACATCAAACCTGTTACCCAATGGCCAGCCCCAGCATTTT. Translating it yields CATSNLLPNGQPQHF.

The V call is TRBV5-6, the J call TRBJ2-5; 9 nucleotides match TRBD2. This CDR3 spans 14 amino acids. The V gene end was trimmed by 2 bases and the J gene end by 2 bases; junction bases not matched to a gene: 1. The germline gives CDR1 SGHDT, CDR2 YYEEEE. CDR3 region: CASSFLAGQETQYF. CDR3 in DNA: TGTGCCAGCAGCTTCCTAGCGGGGCAAGAGACCCAGTACTTC.

CDR3 DNA sequence: TGTGCCAGCAGTTTTTTTGGCCGGGAGTTTTGGACCGGGGAGCTGTTTTTT. Amino acids: CASSFFGREFWTGELFF. The gene calls are TRBV28 and TRBJ2-2; weak D call: TRBD2 (6 bases). V lost 3 bases to trimming and J lost 5 bases, with 19 bases between them. CDR3 length: 17 residues. Germline V gene data show CDR1 as MDHEN and CDR2 as SYDVKM. Full variable domain (rest looked up from reference TRBV28 and TRBJ2-2): DVKVTQSSRYLVKRTGEKVFLECVQDMDHENMFWYRQDPGLGLRLIYFSYDVKMKEKGDIPEGYSVSREKKERFSLILESASTNQTSMYLCASSFFGREFWTGELFFGEGSRLTVL.

The chain uses TRBV27 and TRBJ2-3, with 15 bases lining up with TRBD2. This CDR3 contains 14 residues. V trimming: 7 bases; J trimming: 8 bases; junction bases outside the gene matches: 4. Germline V gene lookup returns CDR1 MNHEY and CDR2 SMNVEV (reference sequence). CDR3 residues: CASTKGLAGGTQYF. The CDR3 nucleotides read TGTGCCAGCACCAAGGGACTAGCGGGAGGTACGCAGTATTTT.

The chain carries TRBV27 and TRBJ2-1; 7 nucleotides agree with TRBD2. This CDR3 spans 14 amino acids. Germline V gives CDR1 MNHEY, CDR2 SMNVEV (reference sequence). With V trimmed by 6 bases and J by 4 bases, 6 bases remained unmatched. CDR3 nucleotide sequence: TGTGCCAGCAGACTAGCGCCCGCATACAATGAGCAGTTCTTC. Translated, it gives CASRLAPAYNEQFF.

The gene calls are TRBV7-3 and TRBJ1-6; no firm D call. The CDR3 has 13 residues. CDR1 SGHTA and CDR2 FQGTGA come from the germline V gene. Deletions cut 5 bases from V and 8 bases from J, with 10 bases between. CDR3 sequence (DNA): TGTGCCAGCAGCACCCAGAGGGATTCACCCCTCCACTTT. It yields the protein CASSTQRDSPLHF.

The chain is built from TRBV5-8 and TRBJ2-1; tentative D call: TRBD2 (6 bases). CDR3 length equals 15 residues. CDR1 SGHTS and CDR2 YDEGEE come from the germline V gene. Trimming left V 3 bases short and J 1 base short, with 11 bases between. In nucleotides, the CDR3 is TGTGCCAGCAGCTCGGAGGGATGGTCCTACAATGAGCAGTTCTTC. Amino acids: CASSSEGWSYNEQFF.

V usage is TRBV7-2 and J usage is TRBJ1-1; 7 nucleotides agree with TRBD1. The germline CDR1 and CDR2 sequences are SGHTA and FQGNSA. The CDR3 contains 14 residues. The ends lost 7 bases at V and 0 bases at J; junction bases unmatched: 5. The CDR3 region has the DNA TGTGCCAGCAAGAATACAGGGGTGAACACTGAAGCTTTCTTT. Translated: CASKNTGVNTEAFF.

This chain joins TRBV6-6 and TRBJ2-1; 8 nucleotides match TRBD2. Trimming took 5 bases from V and 3 from J; bases not matched to a gene: 6. The CDR3 spans 15 residues. Germline V lookup: CDR1 MNHNY, CDR2 SVGAGI (reference sequence). The DNA for the CDR3 is TGTGCCAGCAGTCCGGGACTAGGGTACTACAATGAGCAGTTCTTC. The encoded protein is CASSPGLGYYNEQFF.

This sequence joins TRBV27 and TRBJ1-5; D may be TRBD1 (6 bases). Germline loops: CDR1 MNHEY, CDR2 SMNVEV (reference sequence). The germline V and J ends were trimmed by 8 bases and 5 bases, with 22 bases remaining between them. The CDR3 has 16 residues. The CDR3 DNA follows: TGTGCCAGCGGCTACCTACAGGGTCTCTACCATCAGCCCCAGCATTTT. It yields the protein CASGYLQGLYHQPQHF.

The chain recombines TRBV7-9 with TRBJ1-5; D unresolved. Looked up from germline, CDR1 is SEHNR and CDR2 is FQNEAQ (reference sequence). The CDR3 has 13 amino acids. V lost 5 bases and J lost 4, with 9 bases in between. DNA for the CDR3: TGTGCCAGCAGCCGATCCGTAAATCAGCCCCAGCATTTT. This codes for CASSRSVNQPQHF.

This clone was counted a single time. The chain is built from TRBV18 and TRBJ2-5, with 8 bases lining up with TRBD2. CDR1 and CDR2 (germline): KGHSH, LQKENI. The length of the CDR3 is 14 residues. Trimming removed 6 bases from V and 2 bases from J; junction bases left unmatched: 5. The CDR3 nucleotides read TGTGCCAGCTCGGGCGGGGGGCCGCAAGAGACCCAGTACTTC. Translating it yields CASSGGGPQETQYF. The variable domain in full, completed from reference TRBV18 and TRBJ2-5, reads NAGVMQNPRHLVRRRGQEARLRCSPMKGHSHVYWYRQLPEEGLKFMVYLQKENIIDESGMPKERFSAEFPKEGPSILRIQQVVRGDSAAYFCASSGGGPQETQYFGPGTRLLVL.